The source of this T cell receptor (beta chain) is a study of cytomegalovirus exposure and HLA in healthy donors. Findings of the study overall: Reports showed the classifier diagnosing cytomegalovirus status with high specificity and sensitivity.

This clone was found once. The antigen is undetermined. The method was immunoSEQ multiplex PCR; TCRdb's version includes in-frame clones alone and lacks a portion of them. The sample includes some 71,000 clones, 94% seen only once; the top ten take 1%. Sequenced input: PBMCs. The sequence was obtained from a woman younger than 35 in good health and CMV-seronegative.

CDR3 residues: CASSQIGAGGLLNTGELFF. CDR3 coding DNA: TGCGCCAGCAGCCAGATTGGAGCGGGGGGGTTACTGAACACCGGGGAGCTGTTTTTT. The genes are TRBV4-3 and TRBJ2-2; TRBD2 aligns across 10 bases. The CDR3 has 19 amino acids. Germline-derived CDR1 and CDR2 are LGHNA and YSLEER. Losses at the gene ends were 3 bases for V and 1 base for J; bases not matched to a gene: 11.